The text below deals with one T cell receptor beta chain. Antigen specificity is unknown. This record belongs to a study of long-term antiretroviral therapy in people with HIV. Study-wide findings and caveats: Pre-ART clonal expansion yielded clones that dominated the repertoire at all time points. After ART, diversity increased yet remained lower than transplant donor controls.

V lost 4 bases, J lost 10 bases, and 21 bases lay in between. Germline V gene lookup returns CDR1 SGHRS and CDR2 YFSETQ. The CDR3 is 15 residues long. Samples were assayed with immunoSEQ v3.0 at survey level. Each sample aimed for roughly 40,000-55,000 sequenced T-cell genomes. Using immunoSEQ multiplex PCR, the repertoire was profiled, and TCRdb retains in-frame clones only, with some absent. The sample includes tens of thousands of clones, 65% to 90% of them seen just once. Sequences were derived from unsorted PBMCs, sampled 0.3 years after starting antiretroviral therapy. The chain is built from TRBV5-1 and TRBJ1-5, with D perhaps TRBD1 (5 bases). This TCR was sampled from a man between 18 and 35 years old with HIV. The CDR3 loop is CASSLGDGPSQPQHF. The CDR3 nucleotides are TGCGCCAGCAGCCTGGGGGACGGACCCTCTCAACCCCAGCATTTT.